Presented here are 3 T cell receptor beta chains from one specimen sequenced in a study of blood T cell repertoires in COVID-19. Profiling relied on immunoSEQ multiplex PCR, and the TCRdb table lists in-frame clones only, not all of them. The repertoire holds around 230,000 clones, with more than 70% as singletons. Material for sequencing was PBMCs or T cells enriched from blood (not recorded which). The source of these receptors is a woman aged 35 to 49 with acute COVID-19.

The V and J genes are TRBV27 and TRBJ2-1; tentatively, D is TRBD1 (6 bases). Trimming removed 3 bases from V and 0 bases from J, with 18 bases in between. This CDR3 comprises 18 residues. Per germline, CDR1 MNHEY and CDR2 SMNVEV (reference sequence). CDR3 DNA: TGTGCCAGCAGTTTTGCCCCCATAAACAGGGCCTCCTACAATGAGCAGTTCTTC. It yields the protein CASSFAPINRASYNEQFF.

This chain joins TRBV5-4 and TRBJ1-6; the match to TRBD1 covers 7 bases. Germline values: CDR1 SGHNT, CDR2 YYREEE (reference sequence). The CDR3 contains 15 residues. Trimming at V came to 4 bases and at J to 3 bases, leaving 4 bases not matched to a gene. The CDR3 region is CASSRTGRYNSPLHF. The CDR3 DNA follows: TGTGCCAGCAGCAGGACAGGTCGCTATAATTCACCCCTCCACTTT.

The chain joins TRBV11-2 to TRBJ2-7; D not certain. There are 15 residues in the CDR3. V was clipped by 0 bases and J by 3 bases, with 12 bases between them. Germline V gene lookup returns CDR1 SGHAT and CDR2 FQNNGV. Here the CDR3 reads CASSLDQVMGYEQYV. Written as DNA, the CDR3 is TGTGCCAGCAGCTTAGATCAGGTAATGGGCTACGAGCAGTACGTC.